This T cell receptor beta chain was retrieved from a study of blood T cell repertoires in COVID-19 (TCRdb year 2020). With respect to the entire study: Samples covering the acute and convalescent phases of COVID-19 were provided by collaborators in the United States, Italy and Spain. The repertoires were released in a freely available public database intended as a resource for research on the immune response to SARS-CoV-2. Subjects who had been exposed to COVID-19, were actively infected with it, or had recovered from it provided the deeply sampled blood TCRbeta repertoires that made up the dataset. Where HLA class I and class II types were available, the types were taken from metadata supplied by the sample provider, not from assay-based typing. Samples came from the ongoing ImmuneRACE study (first 160 participants) plus 1,254 subjects from 6 global collaborators. A de-identified subject ID, COVID-19 status, age in years and sex were almost always included in the sample metadata. The prospective study material was composed of cDNA or gDNA derived from T cells, B-cell-depleted T cells, or PBMCs.

TCRbeta CDR3 regions were amplified from genomic DNA by means of the immunoSEQ Assay, a bias-controlled multiplex PCR. In the paper's pipeline: The number of nucleated cells in each sample was estimated by amplification of reference gene primers within the assay. To quantify the absolute abundance of each unique TCRbeta CDR3 rearrangement, sequence reads were collapsed and filtered. For each sample, productive Simpson clonality was calculated as the square root of Simpson's diversity index across productive rearrangements. The clones in this table, taken by TCRdb from immuneACCESS, are in-frame only. Not every clone is retained; where verified, under half of the shortfall comes from an unresolved V gene, and the cause of the rest is unknown. The DNA gave D and trimming, while V, J and clone size come from that table. This sample holds about 44,000 clones; roughly 87% were observed only once. The ten largest make up about a sixth of the sample.

On this clone: It has no known antigen specificity. The sample holds no much larger clone one base away, and base qualities are not on file.

Broader findings and caveats from the paper: The quantity of clinical and demographic metadata differed by source and by participant and was supplied without curation.

Each collaborating institution followed its own protocols to collect whole blood in K2EDTA tubes. For TCRbeta analysis, collaborators shipped samples as frozen whole blood, isolated PBMCs, or DNA extracted from either of those sample types. The CDR3 contains 20 residues, cysteine and phenylalanine counted. CDR3 DNA only is kept here, 60 bases in frame from base 1. Taken from the germline V gene (reference sequence), the CDR1 and CDR2 loops are LNHDA and SQIVND. The junction shows trimming of 0 bases on V and 3 bases on J, and the gene matches do not reach 15 bases of it. The sequencing sample was made of peripheral blood. This receptor was identified in a man between 65 and 85 years old with active COVID-19. The chain joins TRBV19 to TRBJ1-5, with 9 bases matching TRBD1. The CDR3 protein sequence reads: CASSIESRDRVLANNQPQHF. The base sequence is TGTGCCAGTAGTATAGAAAGCCGGGACAGGGTATTGGCGAACAATCAGCCCCAGCATTTT.